One and the same sample provided the 30 T cell receptor beta chains below, sequenced in a study of beta chain features in type 1 diabetes. Study observations and caveats: The study found moderately but significantly shorter TCRB CDR3s in all four CD4+ subsets of Type 1 diabetes patients.

These receptors have no known antigen. As every portion of the isolated RNA was reverse transcribed, the sequencing read expressed TCRB transcripts. Assay: immunoSEQ multiplex PCR; the TCRdb copy retains only in-frame clones and omits some. The sample includes 600,000 or so clones, about 14% of them seen just once. Source material: naive CD4+ T cells from blood. All receptors derive from a man between 18 and 35 years old with type 1 diabetes.

The table lists this clone with a few counts. This sequence joins TRBV28 and TRBJ1-2; D is unclear. The germline V and J ends were trimmed by 2 bases and 6 bases, with 13 bases remaining between them. The CDR3 length is 14 residues. Germline-derived CDR1 and CDR2 are MDHEN and SYDVKM. The CDR3 is CASSLPDKHDGYTF. The DNA for the CDR3 is TGTGCCAGCAGTTTACCAGATAAACACGATGGCTACACCTTC.

Concerning this clone: This sample also contains other DNA sequences that code for the same CDR3. The chain uses TRBV7-9 and TRBJ1-4, with 9 bases lining up with TRBD1. CDR1 is SEHNR, CDR2 FQNEAQ, per germline (reference sequence). The CDR3 is 16 residues long. The junction had 10 bases not matched to a gene; V was cut back by 5 bases and J by 6 bases. The CDR3 loop is CASSPSPGQGDEKLFF. CDR3 DNA: TGTGCCAGCAGCCCTTCCCCGGGACAGGGCGATGAAAAACTGTTTTTT.

In this sample, this clone turned up a few times. The rearrangement uses TRBV6-5 and TRBJ2-1; TRBD2 matches at 7 bases. This CDR3 is 16 amino acids long. V was clipped by 1 base and J by 9 bases; unmatched bases: 12. The germline V gene has CDR1 MNHEY and CDR2 SVGAGI. The CDR3 DNA reads as TGTGCCAGCAGTTACTTCCTCTTGGGAGGGCGACGTGAGCAGTTCTTC. This translates into CASSYFLLGGRREQFF.

A few counts support this clone. The sample contains more than one DNA sequence encoding this CDR3. This sequence joins TRBV30 and TRBJ2-1; D is unresolved. In germline, CDR1 is GTSNPN, CDR2 SVGIG (reference sequence). V lost 5 bases to trimming and J lost 4 bases, with 9 bases between them. The CDR3 extends over 12 amino acids. CDR3 DNA: TGTGCCTGGTCCCCGGATTACAATGAGCAGTTCTTC. This codes for CAWSPDYNEQFF.

This clone was observed a few times. The chain couples TRBV6-5 to TRBJ2-3; D might be TRBD1 (5 bases). In germline, CDR1 is MNHEY, CDR2 SVGAGI. Trimming left V 4 bases short and J 6 bases short, with 11 bases between. There are 13 residues in the CDR3. DNA of the CDR3: TGTGCCAGCAGTTCCCTCAGGGCGGATACGCAGTATTTT. Its translation: CASSSLRADTQYF.

Turning to this clone: This sample also contains other DNA sequences that code for the same CDR3. V gene TRBV5-1 combines with J gene TRBJ2-2, with unresolved D. V was trimmed by 2 bases and J by 5 bases, leaving 7 bases between them. This CDR3 region has 13 residues. Germline lookup yields CDR1 SGHRS and CDR2 YFSETQ. The CDR3 bases are TGCGCCAGCAGCTTACAAGGGACCGGGGAGCTGTTTTTT. Translation: CASSLQGTGELFF.

This chain links TRBV2 with TRBJ2-6; 7 bases agree with TRBD2. Germline CDR1 SNHLY, CDR2 FYNNEI. The CDR3 is 14 residues long. V was clipped by 6 bases and J by 4 bases; unmatched bases: 3. The CDR3 reads CASRAGTGANVLTF. The CDR3 coding sequence is TGTGCCAGCAGAGCGGGAACCGGGGCCAACGTCCTGACTTTC.

This clone occurred a few times. The chain couples TRBV29-1 to TRBJ2-7, with TRBD2 matching over 7 bases. CDR3 length: 13 amino acids. With 4 bases clipped from V and 2 bases from J, the junction kept 5 bases outside the gene matches. Germline loops: CDR1 SQVTM, CDR2 ANQGSEA. The CDR3 spells CSVGEGGPYEQYF. Here the CDR3 DNA reads TGCAGCGTTGGCGAGGGAGGGCCCTACGAGCAGTACTTC.

This clone was counted between two and nine times. V gene TRBV4-1 combines with J gene TRBJ1-4; a possible D gene is TRBD1 (5 bases). This CDR3 has 15 amino acids. The V end was cut by 0 bases, the J end by 8 bases, with 13 bases between. The germline gives CDR1 MGHRA, CDR2 YSYEKL. CDR3 sequence reads: CASSQEGRRGEKLFF. The CDR3 DNA reads TGCGCCAGCAGCCAAGAGGGCCGCCGGGGGGAAAAACTGTTTTTT.

V usage is TRBV29-1 and J usage is TRBJ2-1, with D perhaps assigned TRBD1 or TRBD2 (5 bases each). This CDR3 has 14 amino acids. The V and J ends lost 0 bases and 1 base respectively, with 7 bases between them. Germline V gives CDR1 SQVTM, CDR2 ANQGSEA. The CDR3, as DNA: TGCAGCGTTGAAGAGGGGGTTTCCTACAATGAGCAGTTCTTC. As protein: CSVEEGVSYNEQFF.

This clone occurred a few times. CDR3 protein: CAWTGPVGSYEQYF. CDR3 bases: TGTGCCTGGACAGGGCCGGTTGGCTCCTACGAGCAGTACTTC. V is TRBV30 and J is TRBJ2-7; tentatively, D is TRBD1 (5 bases). The CDR3 loop spans 14 amino acids. The V and J ends lost 4 bases and 0 bases respectively, with 13 bases between them. In germline, CDR1 is GTSNPN, CDR2 SVGIG (reference sequence).

This clone has only a few counts. The chain's CDR3 is CASSLGQGTGETQYF. CDR3 DNA sequence: TGTGCCAGCAGCTTAGGGCAGGGGACGGGGGAGACCCAGTACTTC. The chain is built from TRBV11-3 and TRBJ2-5; TRBD1 is a possible D gene (6 bases). V gave up 1 base and J gave up 5 bases, with 14 bases separating them. CDR1 SGHNT and CDR2 YENEEA come from the germline V gene. The CDR3 is made up of 15 amino acids.

The V and J genes are TRBV9 and TRBJ2-3; D may be TRBD1 or TRBD2 (6 bases each). V was pared by 5 bases and J by 3 bases, with 13 bases between. This CDR3 has 14 amino acids. Germline V gene sequence: CDR1 SGDLS, CDR2 YYNGEE. The CDR3 loop reads CASREGERTDTQYF. For the CDR3, the DNA is TGTGCCAGCAGGGAGGGGGAAAGGACAGATACGCAGTATTTT.

V and J are TRBV30 and TRBJ1-3; D unclear. In germline, CDR1 is GTSNPN, CDR2 SVGIG (reference sequence). Trimming stripped 4 bases from V and 4 bases from J, with 8 bases between. The CDR3 length is 12 residues. DNA of the CDR3: TGTGCCTGGACCCGCCAAGGAAACACCATATATTTT. Its translation is CAWTRQGNTIYF. Variable domain in full (rest from reference TRBV30 and TRBJ1-3): SQTIHQWPATLVQPVGSPLSLECTVEGTSNPNLYWYRQAAGRGLQLLFYSVGIGQISSEVPQNLSASRPQDRQFILSSKKLLLSDSGFYLCAWTRQGNTIYFGEGSWLTVV.

This clone showed up just a few times. This chain uses TRBV4-2 with TRBJ2-7, with TRBD1 as a possible D gene (5 bases). Trimming left V 1 base short and J 6 bases short, with 13 bases between. The germline CDR1 and CDR2 sequences are LGHNA and YNFKEQ. The CDR3 length is 14 residues. The CDR3 protein is CASSQAQGKREQYF. The CDR3 DNA is TGTGCCAGCAGCCAAGCTCAGGGAAAGCGCGAGCAGTACTTC.

This clone was recorded a few times. This chain uses TRBV29-1 with TRBJ1-2; D not certain. V gave up 0 bases and J gave up 4 bases, with 6 bases separating them. CDR1 is SQVTM and CDR2 is ANQGSEA in the germline V gene. The CDR3 contains 12 residues. CDR3 sequence (DNA): TGCAGCGTTGAAGATCTTAGCTATGGCTACACCTTC. This encodes CSVEDLSYGYTF.

This clone was counted only a few times. The chain couples TRBV25-1 to TRBJ2-2; the D is unclear. CDR1 is MGHDK, CDR2 SYGVNS, per germline. Between the trimmed V and J ends, which lost 8 bases and 0 bases, there was a span of 7 bases. This CDR3 is 13 amino acids long. The CDR3 DNA reads TGTGCCAGCGGCAACGCGAACACCGGGGAGCTGTTTTTT. Translation gives CASGNANTGELFF. Using reference TRBV25-1 and TRBJ2-2 for the parts outside the CDR3, the full variable domain is EADIYQTPRYLVIGTGKKITLECSQTMGHDKMYWYQQDPGMELHLIHYSYGVNSTEKGDLSSESTVSRIRTEHFPLTLESARPSHTSQYLCASGNANTGELFFGEGSRLTVL.

This clone has a handful of counts. This chain uses TRBV6-6 with TRBJ2-7; no firm D call. CDR3 length equals 12 residues. Deletions cut 10 bases from V and 0 bases from J, with 10 bases between. Looked up from germline, CDR1 is MNHNY and CDR2 is SVGAGI (reference sequence). The CDR3 region has the DNA TGTGCCACGTGGGTTCCCTCCTACGAGCAGTACTTC. It codes for CATWVPSYEQYF.

This clone was picked up a small number of times. The gene calls are TRBV20-1 and TRBJ2-5; D uncertain. The CDR3 is 10 residues long. Trimming took off 6 bases at V and 4 bases at J, with 6 bases between the two ends. The germline gives CDR1 DFQATT, CDR2 SNEGSKA (reference sequence). For the CDR3, the DNA is TGCAGTGCCGAGCGAGAGACCCAGTACTTC. This codes for CSAERETQYF.

This clone has only a few counts. This chain uses TRBV4-3 with TRBJ2-7; D not resolved. In germline, CDR1 is LGHNA, CDR2 YSLEER. Trimming left V 2 bases short and J 0 bases short, with 17 bases between. CDR3 length: 17 residues. In DNA form, the CDR3 reads TGCGCCAGCAGCCAAAGTTTGCTCAGACCCAGCTCCTACGAGCAGTACTTC. Protein sequence: CASSQSLLRPSSYEQYF.

This clone has a handful of counts. The J gene is TRBJ1-5, the V gene TRBV30, with 10 bases aligning to TRBD1. Trimming cost V 1 base and J 6 bases; bases outside gene matches: 6. Germline V gene sequence: CDR1 GTSNPN, CDR2 SVGIG (reference sequence). The CDR3 consists of 15 residues. CDR3 DNA: TGTGCCTGGAGTGGGGGACAGGGGACGAGTCAGCCCCAGCATTTT. Amino acids: CAWSGGQGTSQPQHF.

This clone occurred a few times. The CDR3 is CASSPVLAGVYEQFF. DNA for the CDR3: TGTGCCAGCAGTCCGGTACTAGCGGGAGTCTATGAGCAGTTCTTC. V is TRBV27 and J is TRBJ2-1; 11 bases align to TRBD2. CDR3 length: 15 amino acids. CDR1 MNHEY and CDR2 SMNVEV come from the germline V gene (reference sequence). The V and J ends lost 5 bases and 8 bases, in that order; junction bases with no gene match: 8.

The CDR3 bases are TGTGCCAGCAGACATGGTACCTACGAGCAGTACTTC. This sequence encodes CASRHGTYEQYF. This chain links TRBV7-9 with TRBJ2-7; D gene uncertain. In germline, CDR1 is SEHNR, CDR2 FQNEAQ (reference sequence). The CDR3 contains 12 residues. Trimming cost V 6 bases and J 2 bases, with 8 bases left between them.

This clone was detected only a few times. The chain recombines TRBV7-2 with TRBJ2-1; 8 nucleotides match TRBD1. The CDR3 length is 15 residues. J was trimmed by 1 base and V by 5 bases; bases with no gene match: 4. Per germline, CDR1 SGHTA and CDR2 FQGNSA. CDR3 nucleotide sequence: TGTGCCAGCAGCCCCACAGGGGGTTCCTACAATGAGCAGTTCTTC. It codes for CASSPTGGSYNEQFF.

Points on this clone: Other DNA sequences of this sample code for an identical CDR3. This chain uses TRBV4-2 with TRBJ2-7; D is ambiguous. Per germline, CDR1 LGHNA and CDR2 YNFKEQ. Trimming removed 0 bases at V and 2 bases at J, with 5 bases between. The CDR3 runs to 13 residues. Here the CDR3 DNA reads TGTGCCAGCAGCCAAGATCGGACCTACGAGCAGTACTTC. This encodes CASSQDRTYEQYF.

The chain joins TRBV9 to TRBJ2-3; 11 bases agree with TRBD2. CDR1 is SGDLS, CDR2 YYNGEE, per germline. The ends lost 6 bases at V and 3 bases at J; junction bases unmatched: 0. The CDR3 runs to 13 residues. The CDR3 is CASTSGGTDTQYF. CDR3 bases: TGTGCCAGCACTAGCGGGGGGACAGATACGCAGTATTTT.

The genes are TRBV6-5 and TRBJ2-5, with a tentative D call TRBD1 (5 bases). V lost 7 bases to trimming and J lost 1 base, with 16 bases between them. The CDR3 has 15 amino acids. The germline CDR1 and CDR2 sequences are MNHEY and SVGAGI. The CDR3 sequence: CASTKGWGSQETQYF. CDR3 coding DNA: TGTGCCAGCACTAAAGGTTGGGGCAGCCAAGAGACCCAGTACTTC.

This clone was seen a handful of times. The chain uses TRBV7-8 and TRBJ2-1; the D is unclear. V was trimmed by 3 bases and J by 9 bases, leaving 15 bases between them. This CDR3 is 14 amino acids long. Germline-derived CDR1 and CDR2 are SGHVS and FQNEAQ. The DNA of the CDR3 is TGTGCCAGCAGCTTGGCCAATTCAAGGCCTGAGCAGTTCTTC. Encoded protein: CASSLANSRPEQFF. The full variable domain, rest sourced from reference TRBV7-8 and TRBJ2-1, is GAGVSQSPRYKVAKRGQDVALRCDPISGHVSLFWYQQALGQGPEFLTYFQNEAQLDKSGLPSDRFFAERPEGSVSTLKIQRTQQEDSAVYLCASSLANSRPEQFFGPGTRLTVL.

This clone was found once. This same CDR3 is encoded by further DNA sequences in the sample. V usage is TRBV5-1 and J usage is TRBJ1-1; D unresolved. The germline CDR1 and CDR2 sequences are SGHRS and YFSETQ. This CDR3 is built from 14 residues. The ends were cut back, 1 base at V and 0 bases at J, with 7 bases in the middle. The CDR3 protein is CASSLQGMNTEAFF. The CDR3 nucleotides read TGCGCCAGCAGCTTGCAAGGGATGAACACTGAAGCTTTCTTT.

In nucleotides, the CDR3 is TGTGCTGACGGACAGATGAACACTGAAGCTTTCTTT. Its protein product is CADGQMNTEAFF. The rearrangement links TRBV30 to TRBJ1-1, with a weak D call TRBD1 (6 bases). The CDR3 is made up of 12 amino acids. Germline V gene lookup returns CDR1 GTSNPN and CDR2 SVGIG (reference sequence).